This T cell receptor (beta chain) derives from a study of CD8 T cells in Susac syndrome. This CDR3 has 13 residues. Trimming took off 8 bases at V and 0 bases at J, with 9 bases between the two ends. Germline V gives CDR1 LNHDA, CDR2 SQIVND (reference sequence). About 0.45 to 1 ug RNA was reverse transcribed with random hexamers. MiXCR, applied by TCRdb to the immunoSEQ multiplex PCR reads, yields one record per CDR3 protein. The data hold about 190,000 distinct CDR3 sequences, with 90% to 97% observed a single time. V is TRBV19 and J is TRBJ2-3; D not certain. The TCR sequence derives from a human donor with Susac syndrome. Input material: CD4+ T cells from PBMCs. The CDR3 here is CASGSLSTDTQYF. CDR3 nucleotide sequence: TGTGCCAGTGGCTCCCTGAGCACAGATACGCAGTATTTT.